This entry lists 9 T cell receptor beta chains sequenced from one sample in a study of cytomegalovirus exposure and HLA in healthy donors. In the PCR, 60 Vbeta and 13 Jbeta primers were used. Assay: immunoSEQ multiplex PCR; the TCRdb copy retains only in-frame clones and omits some. Of roughly 130,000 clones in the sample, 74% are singletons; the top ten hold approximately 5.4%. Sequenced material: PBMCs. The receptors stem from a woman between 50 and 59 years old in good health and CMV-seropositive.

There are a few counts of this clone. The V and J genes are TRBV29-1 and TRBJ2-5, with no clear D. V was pared by 8 bases and J by 5 bases, with 15 bases between. The germline CDR1 and CDR2 sequences are SQVTM and ANQGSEA. CDR3 length equals 12 residues. DNA for the CDR3: TGCAGCATACGACTTAGCTCCGAGACCCAGTACTTC. It encodes CSIRLSSETQYF. The whole variable domain, remainder taken from reference TRBV29-1 and TRBJ2-5, is SAVISQKPSRDICQRGTSLTIQCQVDSQVTMMFWYRQQPGQSLTLIATANQGSEATYESGFVIDKFPISRPNLTFSTLTVSNMSPEDSSIYLCSIRLSSETQYFGPGTRLLVL.

The rearrangement uses TRBV11-3 and TRBJ2-7; 8 positions match TRBD2. Germline V lookup: CDR1 SGHNT, CDR2 YENEEA. Losses at the gene ends were 2 bases for V and 6 bases for J; bases not matched to a gene: 6. There are 14 residues in the CDR3. CDR3 sequence (DNA): TGTGCCAGCAGCTTATTCGGGGGGGCCCCCGAGCAGTACTTC. Its protein is CASSLFGGAPEQYF.

The table lists this clone with a few counts. The rearrangement links TRBV6-6 to TRBJ1-5; tentatively, D is TRBD1 (5 bases). Trimming stripped 7 bases from V and 5 bases from J, with 9 bases between. The CDR3 spans 12 residues. Germline loops: CDR1 MNHNY, CDR2 SVGAGI (reference sequence). The CDR3 nucleotides are TGTGCCAGCAAAGACAGTGATCAGCCCCAGCATTTT. Translating it yields CASKDSDQPQHF.

The chain joins TRBV5-4 to TRBJ2-1; a possible D gene is TRBD2 (6 bases). The V gene lost 4 bases and the J gene lost 5 bases, with 16 bases spanning the gap. CDR1 and CDR2 (germline): SGHNT, YYREEE (reference sequence). The CDR3 totals 15 residues. CDR3 sequence (DNA): TGTGCCAGCAGCCCCGCGGGACTCGGAGACAATGAGCAGTTCTTC. This encodes CASSPAGLGDNEQFF.

The V gene is TRBV7-2, the J gene TRBJ2-5, with 7 bases aligning to TRBD2. The end of the DNA fits TRBJ2-7 better, so the J call may be wrong. Germline V CDR1 and CDR2: SGHTA, FQGNSA. This CDR3 is built from 14 residues. This chain's CDR3 is CASRSSGGPPEQYF. The DNA of the CDR3 is TGTGCCAGCAGATCTAGCGGCGGTCCTCCCGAGCAGTACTTC.

The V call is TRBV27, the J call TRBJ2-4; 7 positions match TRBD2. CDR3 length equals 13 residues. Germline V gives CDR1 MNHEY, CDR2 SMNVEV (reference sequence). With 5 bases clipped from V and 7 bases from J, the junction kept 5 bases outside the gene matches. The CDR3 DNA is TGTGCCAGCAGTCCATTCGGGGGGAACATTCAGTACTTC. Amino acid sequence: CASSPFGGNIQYF.

CDR3 region: CASSYSGAPSGNTIYF. The CDR3 DNA follows: TGTGCCAGCAGTTACTCGGGGGCCCCCTCTGGAAACACCATATATTTT. The chain links TRBV6-5 to TRBJ1-3, with D possibly TRBD1 on 6 matching bases. Trimming took off 0 bases at V and 0 bases at J, with 9 bases between the two ends. This CDR3 has 16 amino acids. Germline values: CDR1 MNHEY, CDR2 SVGAGI.

This clone was found a few times. The CDR3 DNA reads TGTGCCAGCAGCCAAGGGGCGGGTGATCAGCCCCAGCATTTT. Its protein product is CASSQGAGDQPQHF. The rearrangement links TRBV4-2 to TRBJ1-5; D gene unclear. The CDR3 is made up of 14 amino acids. Germline loops: CDR1 LGHNA, CDR2 YNFKEQ. With 1 base removed from V and 5 bases from J, the gap between germline ends came to 9 bases.

V is TRBV6-5 and J is TRBJ1-5, with 9 bases fitting TRBD1. This CDR3 has 15 amino acids. V lost 4 bases, J lost 0 bases, and 1 base stayed unmatched. Germline CDR1 is MNHEY and CDR2 is SVGAGI. DNA of the CDR3: TGTGCCAGCAGTTGGGACAGGGCTAGCAATCAGCCCCAGCATTTT. This encodes CASSWDRASNQPQHF.